The sequence of this TCR beta chain was determined in a study of T cells in Graves' hyperthyroidism and ophthalmopathy. The CDR3 length is 15 residues. With V trimmed by 3 bases and J by 4 bases, 5 bases remained unmatched. The germline gives CDR1 SGHNT, CDR2 YYREEE (reference sequence). RNA transcripts were the template for amplifying TCR beta CDR3 regions. Researchers ran a first-round RT-PCR on the TCR CDR3 using the HTBI primer set. In TCRdb, the multiplex PCR reads were re-called with MiXCR into one record per CDR3 protein. The table includes about 350,000 distinct CDR3 sequences, more than 11% detected once.

The receptor's source is a young woman with Graves' hyperthyroidism. Sequenced input: blood. The rearrangement uses TRBV5-4 and TRBJ2-3; TRBD2 agrees at 10 bases. CDR3 region: CASSWASGSPDTQYF. The CDR3 DNA follows: TGTGCCAGCAGCTGGGCTAGCGGGAGCCCAGATACGCAGTATTTT.